What follows are 7 T cell receptor beta chains derived from one specimen sequenced in a study of CD8+CD57+ T cells in acquired aplastic anemia. Template material for TCR beta VDJ and CDR3 profiling consisted of genomic DNA. TCRdb called the reads again in MiXCR, with one record for every CDR3 protein. The sample lists approximately 300,000 distinct CDR3 sequences, around three fifths occurring once. Before being chosen for sequencing, patients had shown CD8+CD57+ cell expansion by flow cytometry. Sample: sorted CD4+, CD8+, or CD8+CD57+ T cells (not recorded which) from PBMCs. The receptors shown here come from a human donor with aplastic anemia.

This chain uses TRBV27 with TRBJ1-2; TRBD1 matches at 7 bases. The CDR3 totals 16 residues. Trimming cost V 4 bases and J 2 bases; bases outside gene matches: 10. In germline, CDR1 is MNHEY, CDR2 SMNVEV (reference sequence). The CDR3 spells CASSSIRQGTNYGYTF. CDR3 DNA sequence: TGTGCCAGCAGTTCCATTCGACAGGGAACCAACTATGGCTACACCTTC.

The chain joins TRBV20-1 to TRBJ2-7; 10 positions match TRBD2. This CDR3 contains 15 residues. V was clipped by 4 bases and J by 0 bases; unmatched bases: 6. Per the germline V gene, CDR1 is DFQATT and CDR2 is SNEGSKA (reference sequence). CDR3: CSANLAGASSYEQYF. The CDR3 DNA reads TGCAGTGCTAATCTAGCGGGGGCTAGCTCCTACGAGCAGTACTTC.

This clonotype was counted at least ten times. The CDR3 here is CASSINSGGTPYEQYF. The CDR3 nucleotides are TGCGCCAGCAGCATTAATAGCGGGGGGACTCCCTACGAGCAGTACTTC. This sequence joins TRBV5-1 and TRBJ2-7; the match to TRBD2 covers 10 bases. Germline V gene data show CDR1 as SGHRS and CDR2 as YFSETQ. The trim removed 4 bases at V and 2 bases at J, leaving 9 bases unmatched. The CDR3 has 16 amino acids. The whole variable domain, filled in from reference TRBV5-1 and TRBJ2-7, reads KAGVTQTPRYLIKTRGQQVTLSCSPISGHRSVSWYQQTPGQGLQFLFEYFSETQRNKGNFPGRFSGRQFSNSRSEMNVSTLELGDSALYLCASSINSGGTPYEQYFGPGTRLTVT.

The V call is TRBV7-2, the J call TRBJ1-4; 7 bases match TRBD1. The CDR3 has 13 amino acids. The junction had 4 bases not matched to a gene; V was cut back by 6 bases and J by 6 bases. Germline CDR1 is SGHTA and CDR2 is FQGNSA. CDR3 coding DNA: TGTGCCAGCAGATCACAGGGGTATGAAAAACTGTTTTTT. Its protein is CASRSQGYEKLFF.

This clonotype was detected many times. J is TRBJ2-3 and V is TRBV6-1; possibly TRBD1 or TRBD2 for D (5 bases each). Trimming stripped 0 bases from V and 1 base from J, with 5 bases between. Germline V CDR1 and CDR2: MNHNS, SASEGT. The CDR3 contains 14 residues. CDR3 nucleotides: TGTGCCAGCAGTGAAGCGGGGGGCACAGATACGCAGTATTTT. Protein product: CASSEAGGTDTQYF.

This chain uses TRBV29-1 with TRBJ2-5, with 7 nucleotides matching TRBD1. The CDR3 is 13 amino acids. The V segment lost 7 bases and the J segment 0 bases; nucleotides outside the gene matches: 5. Germline CDR1 is SQVTM and CDR2 is ANQGSEA. The CDR3 protein is CSATGTDQETQYF. DNA for the CDR3: TGCAGCGCGACTGGGACAGACCAAGAGACCCAGTACTTC. The variable domain in full, completed from reference TRBV29-1 and TRBJ2-5, reads SAVISQKPSRDICQRGTSLTIQCQVDSQVTMMFWYRQQPGQSLTLIATANQGSEATYESGFVIDKFPISRPNLTFSTLTVSNMSPEDSSIYLCSATGTDQETQYFGPGTRLLVL.

The genes are TRBV11-3 and TRBJ1-2; D not certain. V was trimmed by 3 bases and J by 6 bases, leaving 23 bases between them. From germline, CDR1 is SGHNT and CDR2 YENEEA. The CDR3 is 17 amino acids. The CDR3 reads CASSFLSLVGRGDGYTF. The CDR3 nucleotides are TGTGCCAGCAGCTTCCTCAGTTTGGTGGGTCGCGGGGATGGCTACACCTTC.